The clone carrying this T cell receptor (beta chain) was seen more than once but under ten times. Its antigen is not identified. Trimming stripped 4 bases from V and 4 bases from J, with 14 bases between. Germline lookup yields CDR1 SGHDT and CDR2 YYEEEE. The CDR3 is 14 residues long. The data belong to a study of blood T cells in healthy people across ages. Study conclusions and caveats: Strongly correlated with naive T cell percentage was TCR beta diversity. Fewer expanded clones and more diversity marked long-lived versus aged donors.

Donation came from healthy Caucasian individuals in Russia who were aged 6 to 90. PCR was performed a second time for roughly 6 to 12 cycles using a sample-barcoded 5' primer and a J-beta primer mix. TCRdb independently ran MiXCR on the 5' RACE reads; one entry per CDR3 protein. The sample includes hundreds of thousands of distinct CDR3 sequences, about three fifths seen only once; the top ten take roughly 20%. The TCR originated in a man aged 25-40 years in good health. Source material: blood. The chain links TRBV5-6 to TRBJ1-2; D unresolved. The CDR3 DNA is TGTGCCAGCAGCAACCGCCGGGGATCCTATGGCTACACCTTC. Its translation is CASSNRRGSYGYTF.